This T cell receptor beta chain was recorded in a study of blood T cell repertoires in COVID-19. Study at large: Researchers got acute and convalescent COVID-19 samples from the United States, Italy and Spain. Sample material is recorded as cDNA or gDNA derived from T cells, B-cell-depleted T cells, or PBMCs.

There are a few counts of this clone. V shed 1 base and J 0 bases; nucleotides not matched to a gene: 9. The CDR3 consists of 17 residues. Germline V gene data show CDR1 as SGHKS and CDR2 as YYEKEE (reference sequence). Seattle-derived patients entered the study during active infection and were followed longitudinally. Measured with immunoSEQ multiplex PCR; TCRdb has only the in-frame clones, and not every one. Among approximately 530,000 clones listed, roughly 89% were seen once. What was sequenced was peripheral blood. The gene calls are TRBV5-5 and TRBJ1-1; 7 bases line up with TRBD1. The TCR originated in a woman aged 45-59 years with COVID-19, enrolled during active disease. The CDR3 loop reads CASSLRGGGTVNTEAFF. CDR3 in DNA: TGTGCCAGCAGCTTGCGTGGTGGCGGGACAGTGAACACTGAAGCTTTCTTT.